These 2 T cell receptor beta chains were all obtained from the same sample, sequenced in a study of identical twins. TCRdb re-derived calls from the 5' RACE reads in MiXCR, one entry per CDR3 protein. The sample consists of some 1,700,000 distinct CDR3 sequences, roughly a third of them appearing once. Sample: cord blood. The receptors were gathered from a newborn girl in good health.

The genes are TRBV7-2 and TRBJ2-7; no firm D call. The CDR3 sequence is 13 residues long. Germline CDR1 reads SGHTA; CDR2 reads FQGNSA. Trimming removed 0 bases at V and 7 bases at J, with 10 bases between. CDR3 sequence reads: CASSLAAMNEQYF. CDR3 bases: TGTGCCAGCAGCTTAGCGGCGATGAATGAGCAGTACTTC.

This clonotype was observed a handful of times. CDR3 residues: CASSQRDRAAGYTF. CDR3 DNA sequence: TGTGCCAGCAGCCAGAGAGACAGGGCGGCTGGCTACACCTTC. The V call is TRBV3-1, the J call TRBJ1-2; 7 bases are a match to TRBD1. Trimming took 3 bases from V and 7 from J; bases not matched to a gene: 8. CDR3 length equals 14 residues. Germline V gene data show CDR1 as LGHDT and CDR2 as YNNKEL (reference sequence).